These 9 T cell receptor beta chains were all obtained from the same sample, sequenced in a study of response to subunit inactivated influenza vaccine. MiXCR, applied by TCRdb to the RT-PCR reads, yields one record per CDR3 protein. Here the sample spans 500,000 to 550,000 distinct CDR3 sequences, about 7.2% being singletons. Specimen: PBMCs from blood, collected less than 30 months after vaccination. The receptors originated from a man between 50 and 69 years old who received an inactivated influenza vaccine.

In this sample, this clonotype turned up a few times. The genes are TRBV10-3 and TRBJ2-7; D gene ambiguous. Trimming took 2 bases from V and 2 from J, leaving 7 bases between them. The CDR3 contains 13 residues. Looked up from germline, CDR1 is ENHRY and CDR2 is SYGVKD. The CDR3 sequence: CAISEGNPYEQYF. In nucleotides, the CDR3 is TGTGCCATCAGTGAGGGGAATCCCTACGAGCAGTACTTC.

On this clonotype itself: A read error may produce the germline difference seen at one junction end. The chain uses TRBV11-2 and TRBJ2-3, with 14 positions matching TRBD2. Per the germline V gene, CDR1 is SGHAT and CDR2 is FQNNGV. This CDR3 has 18 amino acids. The CDR3 nucleotides are TGTGCCCGCAGCGTCCGACTAGCGGGAGGGCCCGCGAGAGATACGCAGTATTTT. Amino acid sequence: CARSVRLAGGPARDTQYF.

This clonotype occurred a few times. The chain uses TRBV12-3 or TRBV12-4 and TRBJ1-5, with a weak D call TRBD1 (6 bases). The CDR3 spans 14 residues. V dropped 5 bases and J dropped 7 bases, with 15 bases sitting between them. The CDR3 DNA is TGTGCCAGCAGTCCCACAGGGTCGGACCAGCCCCAGCATTTT. This encodes CASSPTGSDQPQHF.

The table lists this clonotype with many counts. The chain uses TRBV7-3 and TRBJ2-2, with 7 bases lining up with TRBD2. The CDR3 totals 16 residues. Trimming removed 5 bases from V and 4 bases from J; junction bases left unmatched: 10. The germline CDR1 and CDR2 sequences are SGHTA and FQGTGA. The DNA of the CDR3 is TGTGCCAGCAGCCCAAGCGGGGTAGGAGGCACCGGGGAGCTGTTTTTT. Residues: CASSPSGVGGTGELFF.

This clonotype has just a few counts. The rearrangement links TRBV10-3 to TRBJ2-3; D not certain. The CDR3 extends over 15 amino acids. Trimming stripped 3 bases from V and 4 bases from J, with 14 bases between. The V gene's germline CDR1 is ENHRY and CDR2 SYGVKD. CDR3 protein: CAISEVVGSADTQYF. CDR3 DNA: TGTGCCATCAGTGAAGTGGTAGGGTCGGCAGATACGCAGTATTTT.

The DNA of the CDR3 is TGTGCCATCAGTGACCTGACAGGGGGCACAGATACGCAGTATTTT. This gives the protein CAISDLTGGTDTQYF. The V call is TRBV10-3, the J call TRBJ2-3; TRBD1 agrees at 8 bases. V lost 3 bases and J lost 1; bases outside the gene matches: 3. The V gene's germline CDR1 is ENHRY and CDR2 SYGVKD. CDR3 length: 15 amino acids.

This clonotype has more than one count but fewer than ten. The rearrangement uses TRBV2 and TRBJ2-3; TRBD2 matches at 8 bases. V lost 4 bases to trimming and J lost 5 bases; unmatched junction nucleotides: 11. The CDR3 is 16 residues long. CDR1 is SNHLY and CDR2 is FYNNEI in the germline V gene. The CDR3 sequence: CASSVLPAGAGDTQYF. CDR3 bases: TGTGCCAGCAGTGTCCTGCCAGCGGGGGCCGGAGATACGCAGTATTTT.

The gene calls are TRBV9 and TRBJ2-1; a possible D gene is TRBD1 (6 bases). V shed 0 bases and J shed 7 bases, with 14 bases lying between them. CDR1 and CDR2 (germline): SGDLS, YYNGEE. The CDR3 has 15 residues. CDR3 sequence (DNA): TGTGCCAGCAGCGTAGGAGCGGACAGAGCAAATGAGCAGTTCTTC. Translation: CASSVGADRANEQFF.

Ten or more counts support this clonotype. V is TRBV7-2 and J is TRBJ2-5; 9 nucleotides align to TRBD2. Losses at the gene ends were 4 bases for V and 2 bases for J; bases not matched to a gene: 11. This CDR3 comprises 17 residues. Germline V gives CDR1 SGHTA, CDR2 FQGNSA. The DNA of the CDR3 is TGTGCCAGCAGCTCTCCTCTGGCGGGGGGGCCTCAAGAGACCCAGTACTTC. Protein product: CASSSPLAGGPQETQYF.